The T cell receptor beta chain described here comes from a study of blood T cell repertoires in COVID-19. For the study at large: Some COVID-19 samples were acute and others convalescent; all came from the United States, Italy and Spain.

Per the original data handling: Amplification from reference gene primers served as the basis for estimated nucleated cell counts. The repertoire was sequenced with immunoSEQ multiplex PCR; TCRdb's copy has only in-frame clones and lacks some. Clone size and V and J calls were adopted from that table, with D and trimming inferred from the DNA. The top ten hold roughly 1.5% of the sample, which has roughly 410,000 clones, approximately 91% seen once. The germline gives CDR1 MGHRA, CDR2 YSYEKL. CDR3 length equals 18 residues. V gave up 0 bases and J gave up 1 base, with 16 bases separating them. Those enrolled in Seattle joined during active infection and were followed longitudinally afterward.

The sequencing sample was made of peripheral blood. This sequence joins TRBV4-1 and TRBJ1-5, with D possibly matching TRBD1 (5 bases). The origin of this receptor is a middle-aged woman with COVID-19, enrolled during active disease. CDR3 amino acids: CASSQDLGQGRSNQPQHF. CDR3 bases: TGCGCCAGCAGCCAAGATCTTGGGCAGGGCAGGAGCAATCAGCCCCAGCATTTT.